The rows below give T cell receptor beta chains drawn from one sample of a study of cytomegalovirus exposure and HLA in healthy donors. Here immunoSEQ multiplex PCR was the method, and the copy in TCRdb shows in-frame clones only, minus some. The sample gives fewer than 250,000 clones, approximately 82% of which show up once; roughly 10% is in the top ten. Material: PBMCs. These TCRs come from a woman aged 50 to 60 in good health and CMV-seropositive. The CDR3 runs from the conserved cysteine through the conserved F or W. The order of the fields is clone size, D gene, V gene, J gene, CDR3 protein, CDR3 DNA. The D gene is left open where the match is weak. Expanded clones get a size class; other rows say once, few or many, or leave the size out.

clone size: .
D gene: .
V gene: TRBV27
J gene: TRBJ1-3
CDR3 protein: CASSLSLLRGTIYF
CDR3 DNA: TGTGCCAGCAGCCTCAGCCTTCTCCGGGGGACCATATATTTT

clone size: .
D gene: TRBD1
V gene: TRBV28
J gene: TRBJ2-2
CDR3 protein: CASTVSGQVTGELFF
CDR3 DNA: TGTGCCAGCACTGTTTCGGGACAGGTCACCGGGGAGCTGTTTTTT

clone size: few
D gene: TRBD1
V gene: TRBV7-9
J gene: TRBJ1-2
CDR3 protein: CASSDRGPYGYTF
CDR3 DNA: TGTGCCAGCAGCGACAGGGGGCCCTATGGCTACACCTTC

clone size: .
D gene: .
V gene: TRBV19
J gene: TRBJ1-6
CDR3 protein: CASTSREYNSPLHF
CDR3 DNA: TGTGCCAGTACTAGCCGGGAATATAATTCACCCCTCCACTTT

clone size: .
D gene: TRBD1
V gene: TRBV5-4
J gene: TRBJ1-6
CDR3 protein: CASSWTGGNSPLHF
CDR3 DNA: TGTGCCAGCAGCTGGACAGGGGGGAATTCACCCCTCCACTTT

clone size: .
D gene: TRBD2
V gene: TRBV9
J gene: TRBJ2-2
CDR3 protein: CASTPGGANTGELFF
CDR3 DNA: TGTGCCAGCACCCCGGGAGGCGCGAACACCGGGGAGCTGTTTTTT

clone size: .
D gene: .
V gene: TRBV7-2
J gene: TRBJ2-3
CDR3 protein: CASSLGTDLPIGDTQYF
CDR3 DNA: TGTGCCAGCAGCTTAGGGACAGACCTTCCCATTGGAGATACGCAGTATTTT

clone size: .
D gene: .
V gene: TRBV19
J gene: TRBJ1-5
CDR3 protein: CASSTTAGNQPQHF
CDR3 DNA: TGTGCCAGTAGTACGACAGCTGGCAATCAGCCCCAGCATTTT

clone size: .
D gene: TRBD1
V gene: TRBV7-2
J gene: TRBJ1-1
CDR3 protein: CASSEDRGDTEAFF
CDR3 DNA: TGTGCCAGCAGCGAAGACAGGGGAGACACTGAAGCTTTCTTT

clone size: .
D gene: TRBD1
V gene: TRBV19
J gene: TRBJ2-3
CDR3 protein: CASRTGPTDTQYF
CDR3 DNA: TGTGCCAGCCGGACAGGGCCCACAGATACGCAGTATTTT

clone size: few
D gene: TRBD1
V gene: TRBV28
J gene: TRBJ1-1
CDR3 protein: CASNLQGVNTEAFF
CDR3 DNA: TGTGCCAGCAATCTACAGGGGGTGAACACTGAAGCTTTCTTT

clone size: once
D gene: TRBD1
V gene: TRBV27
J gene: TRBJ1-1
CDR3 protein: CASSFFRGTEAFF
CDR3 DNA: TGTGCCAGCAGTTTTTTCAGGGGGACTGAAGCTTTCTTT

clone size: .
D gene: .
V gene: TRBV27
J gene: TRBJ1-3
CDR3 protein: CASSPISGYGSGNTIYF
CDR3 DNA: TGTGCCAGCAGCCCTATTTCAGGTTATGGCTCTGGAAACACCATATATTTT

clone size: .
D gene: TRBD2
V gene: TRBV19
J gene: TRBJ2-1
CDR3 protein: CASSIDLASGGDSSYNEQFF
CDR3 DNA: TGTGCCAGTAGTATAGATCTTGCTAGCGGGGGCGACAGCTCCTACAATGAGCAGTTCTTC

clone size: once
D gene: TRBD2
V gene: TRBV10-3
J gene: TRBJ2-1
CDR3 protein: CAISRLAGGQEQFF
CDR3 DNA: TGTGCCATCAGCCGACTAGCGGGGGGGCAAGAGCAGTTCTTC

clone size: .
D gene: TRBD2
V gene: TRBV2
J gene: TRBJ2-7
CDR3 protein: CATLEGLHDEQYF
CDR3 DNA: TGTGCCACCTTGGAGGGACTACACGACGAGCAGTACTTC

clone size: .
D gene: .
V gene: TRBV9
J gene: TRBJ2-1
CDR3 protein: CASSVGASSYNEQFF
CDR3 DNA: TGTGCCAGCAGCGTAGGAGCGAGCTCCTACAATGAGCAGTTCTTC

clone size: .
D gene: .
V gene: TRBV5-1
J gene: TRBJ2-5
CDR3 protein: CASSAEETQYF
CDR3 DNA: TGCGCCAGCAGCGCGGAAGAGACCCAGTACTTC

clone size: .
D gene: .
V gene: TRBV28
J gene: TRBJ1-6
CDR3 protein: CASSLGQSYSPLHF
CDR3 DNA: TGTGCCAGCAGTTTAGGGCAGAGCTATTCACCCCTCCACTTT

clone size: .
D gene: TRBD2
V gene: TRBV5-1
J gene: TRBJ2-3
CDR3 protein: CASSLALAGGTDTQYF
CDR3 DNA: TGCGCCAGCAGCTTGGCTCTAGCGGGGGGCACAGATACGCAGTATTTT

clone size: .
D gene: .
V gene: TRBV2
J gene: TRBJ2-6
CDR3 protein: CASSKQGASGANVLTF
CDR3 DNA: TGTGCCAGCAGCAAGCAAGGGGCCTCTGGGGCCAACGTCCTGACTTTC

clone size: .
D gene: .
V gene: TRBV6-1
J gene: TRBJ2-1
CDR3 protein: CASSGDSSYNEQFF
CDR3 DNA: TGTGCCAGCAGTGGAGACAGCTCCTACAATGAGCAGTTCTTC

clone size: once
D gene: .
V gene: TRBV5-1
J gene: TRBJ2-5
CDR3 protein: CASSPTGDRRGAQYF
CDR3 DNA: TGCGCCAGCAGTCCCACCGGGGACCGCCGCGGGGCCCAGTACTTC

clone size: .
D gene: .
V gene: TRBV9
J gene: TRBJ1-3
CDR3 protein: CASSIQPGTGNTIYF
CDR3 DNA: TGTGCCAGCAGCATACAACCGGGGACTGGAAACACCATATATTTT

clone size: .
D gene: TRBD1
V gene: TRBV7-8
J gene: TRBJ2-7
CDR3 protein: CASSPRTGLAYEQYF
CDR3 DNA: TGTGCCAGCAGCCCTAGGACAGGGTTAGCCTACGAGCAGTACTTC

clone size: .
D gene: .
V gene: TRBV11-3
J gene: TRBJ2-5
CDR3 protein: CASSLGPQETQYF
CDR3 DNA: TGTGCCAGCAGCTTAGGGCCCCAAGAGACCCAGTACTTC

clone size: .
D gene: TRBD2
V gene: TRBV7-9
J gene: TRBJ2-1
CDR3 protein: CASSWRAGGVHEQFF
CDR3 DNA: TGTGCCAGCAGCTGGAGGGCGGGGGGGGTCCATGAGCAGTTCTTC

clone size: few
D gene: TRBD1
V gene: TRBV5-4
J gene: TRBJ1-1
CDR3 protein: CASSRTGSNPGIEAFF
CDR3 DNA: TGTGCCAGCAGCAGGACAGGGTCTAATCCTGGGATTGAAGCTTTCTTT

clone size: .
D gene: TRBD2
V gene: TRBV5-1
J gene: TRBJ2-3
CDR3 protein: CASSLGLAGGSSDTQYF
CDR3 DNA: TGCGCCAGCAGCCTAGGACTAGCGGGGGGTAGCTCGGATACGCAGTATTTT

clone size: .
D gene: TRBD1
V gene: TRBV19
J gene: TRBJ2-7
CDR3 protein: CASSSRTGPKVEQYF
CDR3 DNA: TGTGCCAGTAGTTCAAGGACAGGCCCCAAGGTCGAGCAGTACTTC

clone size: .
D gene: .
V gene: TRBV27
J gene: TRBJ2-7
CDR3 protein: CASSFRQRTYEQYF
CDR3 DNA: TGTGCCAGCAGTTTTCGCCAGAGGACCTACGAGCAGTACTTC